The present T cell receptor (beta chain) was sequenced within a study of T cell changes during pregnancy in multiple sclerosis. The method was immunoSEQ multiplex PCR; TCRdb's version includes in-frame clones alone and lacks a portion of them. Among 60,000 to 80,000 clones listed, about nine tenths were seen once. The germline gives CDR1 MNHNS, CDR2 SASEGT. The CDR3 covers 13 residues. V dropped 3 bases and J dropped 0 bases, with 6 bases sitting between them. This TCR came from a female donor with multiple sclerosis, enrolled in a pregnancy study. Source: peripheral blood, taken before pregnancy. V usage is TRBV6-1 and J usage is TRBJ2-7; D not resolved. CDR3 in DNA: TGTGCCAGCAGTGATGGAGCCTCCTACGAGCAGTACTTC. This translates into CASSDGASYEQYF.